This TCR beta chain emerged from a study of blood T cell repertoires in COVID-19. Sequencing used immunoSEQ multiplex PCR; TCRdb keeps in-frame clones, though not all of them. The sample carries nearly 100,000 clones, 82% recorded once. The source material was peripheral blood. The source is a man between 65 and 85 years old with acute or convalescent COVID-19.

This CDR3 is CASSLPVNTEAFF. In DNA form, the CDR3 reads TGTGCCAGCAGCCTTCCAGTGAACACTGAAGCTTTCTTT. J is TRBJ1-1 and V is TRBV7-2, with D uncertain. The CDR3 runs to 13 residues. CDR1 and CDR2 from the germline V gene are SGHTA and FQGNSA. Trimming pared 5 bases from V and 0 bases from J, leaving 7 bases between. Drawing the rest from reference TRBV7-2 and TRBJ1-1, the complete variable domain is GAGVSQSPSNKVTEKGKDVELRCDPISGHTALYWYRQSLGQGLEFLIYFQGNSAPDKSGLPSDRFSAERTGGSVSTLTIQRTQQEDSAVYLCASSLPVNTEAFFGQGTRLTVV.